Each of the 8 T cell receptor beta chains below was sequenced from the same sample in a study of shared clonotypes between healthy human individuals (dated by TCRdb to the early 2020s). The receptor library was made with the immunoSEQ multiplex PCR assay. TCRdb holds this immuneACCESS table with in-frame rearrangements only. Some clones are missing; in checked studies, unresolved V genes explain under half, and the rest has no known cause. The sample table holds millions of clones, of which over 90% were seen once. Under 0.45% of the sample is in the top ten clones. Sequenced sample: naive CD4+ T cells from PBMCs. The cell subset or site label of this sample denotes: CD45RA+ positively selected. These receptors were obtained from a man between 18 and 35 years old in good health. Some clones in this sample may be carry-over from other donors' samples.

The V gene is TRBV19, the J gene TRBJ1-2; TRBD1 is a possible D gene (5 bases). Deletions cut 4 bases from V and 3 bases from J, with 12 bases between. The CDR3 covers 14 residues. CDR1 is LNHDA and CDR2 is SQIVND in the germline V gene (reference sequence). The CDR3 protein is CASSTRDGYYGYTF. As DNA, the CDR3 is TGTGCCAGTAGTACCCGGGACGGCTACTATGGCTACACCTTC.

The chain has TRBV28 and TRBJ1-5; TRBD1 matches 10 bases. Germline CDR1 is MDHEN and CDR2 is SYDVKM. The CDR3 runs to 17 residues. Trimming took 4 bases from V and 2 from J; bases not matched to a gene: 8. CDR3 sequence (DNA): TGTGCCAGCAGTTCCATTATAGGACAGGGGGGCAATCAGCCCCAGCATTTT. It translates to CASSSIIGQGGNQPQHF.

With respect to this clone: The identical CDR3 is also encoded by other nucleotide sequences in the sample. V and J are TRBV18 and TRBJ2-7; 9 bases align to TRBD1. The CDR3 runs 15 residues. Looked up from germline, CDR1 is KGHSH and CDR2 is LQKENI. V lost 2 bases and J lost 4; bases outside the gene matches: 6. The CDR3 is CASSPAPDRGYEQYF. The CDR3 bases are TGTGCCAGCTCACCAGCCCCAGACAGGGGGTACGAGCAGTACTTC.

The rearrangement links TRBV28 to TRBJ1-2; maybe TRBD1 (5 bases). V was cut by 7 bases and J by 6 bases, with 21 bases left in between. Germline assignment: CDR1 MDHEN and CDR2 SYDVKM. This CDR3 has 15 amino acids. CDR3 protein: CASTDGRTSVDGYTF. The CDR3 nucleotides are TGTGCCAGCACCGATGGCCGGACATCGGTGGATGGCTACACCTTC.

V and J are TRBV5-1 and TRBJ2-7; 13 nucleotides match TRBD2. The J segment lost 2 bases and the V segment lost 4 bases, leaving 6 bases of the junction unmatched. Germline CDR1 and CDR2: SGHRS and YFSETQ. CDR3 length: 16 amino acids. The CDR3 loop reads CASSPPGTSGTYEQYF. Written as DNA, the CDR3 is TGCGCCAGCAGCCCCCCCGGGACTAGCGGGACCTACGAGCAGTACTTC.

This chain connects TRBV9 to TRBJ2-1, with D tentatively TRBD1 (6 bases). The CDR3 totals 17 residues. The germline V gene encodes CDR1 SGDLS and CDR2 YYNGEE. V lost 4 bases and J 7 bases, leaving 24 bases between the germline ends. CDR3 region: CASSSQSGTTKGNEQFF. CDR3 coding DNA: TGTGCCAGCAGCTCCCAATCCGGGACAACGAAGGGAAATGAGCAGTTCTTC.

This clone has a count of ten or more. The rearrangement uses TRBV7-9 and TRBJ2-7, with 7 positions matching TRBD2. CDR1 is SEHNR, CDR2 FQNEAQ, per germline (reference sequence). This CDR3 region has 17 residues. V lost 5 bases, J lost 7 bases, and 20 bases stayed unmatched. In DNA form, the CDR3 reads TGTGCCAGCAGCCCCCCTTCTCTACTAGCGCACGCCGGAGAGCAGTACTTC. Encoded protein: CASSPPSLLAHAGEQYF.

CDR3 in amino acids: CASSTPGANEQFF. Written as DNA, the CDR3 is TGTGCCAGCAGCACCCCTGGGGCCAATGAGCAGTTCTTC. The chain employs TRBV28 and TRBJ2-1, with D maybe TRBD1 (5 bases). The CDR3 is 13 residues long. Germline assignment: CDR1 MDHEN and CDR2 SYDVKM. V lost 6 bases and J 6 bases, leaving 12 bases between the germline ends.